This T cell receptor beta chain was captured by sequencing in a study of blood T cell repertoires in COVID-19. The overall study: The United States, Italy and Spain were the sources of the acute and convalescent COVID-19 samples. Nucleic acid was either cDNA or gDNA, and it came from T cells, B-cell-depleted T cells, or PBMCs.

Germline-derived CDR1 and CDR2 are SGHNT and YYREEE (reference sequence). V was clipped by 4 bases and J by 4 bases; unmatched bases: 7. The CDR3 contains 14 residues. Source study methods: Estimates of nucleated cell counts were drawn from the amplification of reference gene primers. Libraries were prepared by immunoSEQ multiplex PCR; TCRdb keeps only in-frame clonotypes and omits some of them. Clone size and the V and J calls come from that table; the DNA yielded D and trimming. The top ten hold over 9.5% of the sample, which has more than 70,000 clones, around 77% seen once. This clone has a single count.

This chain uses TRBV5-4 with TRBJ1-2; 7 bases line up with TRBD1. Sequenced sample: peripheral blood. The TCR comes from a human donor in a cohort sampled during active COVID-19. The CDR3: CASSPGTAGYGYTF. The CDR3 DNA follows: TGTGCCAGCAGCCCGGGGACAGCAGGCTATGGCTACACCTTC.